A single TCR beta chain is shown here with its context. Antigen: not known. This entry is derived from a study of post-analysis software for immune sequencing data. General study findings and limits: For normalized Chao1 diversity, multiple sclerosis patients scored significantly lower than controls did. Five or six TRBV segments, TRBV5-6, TRBV5-1 and TRBV20-1 among them, were found more frequent in patients than controls. F-measure co-clustering was strong for batch-matched samples.

The ends lost 2 bases at V and 3 bases at J; junction bases unmatched: 7. Germline V gene data show CDR1 as DFQATT and CDR2 as SNEGSKA (reference sequence). The CDR3 has 14 amino acids. Incorporated into the TCR beta cDNA libraries were unique molecular identifiers, which served to reduce PCR and sequencing biases. Approximately 500,000 cDNA molecules were obtained from roughly 1.1 to 9.2 million T cells. TCRdb called the PCR reads again in MiXCR, with one record for every CDR3 protein. The sample shows around 440,000 distinct CDR3 sequences, less than 45% of them seen only once. This receptor was identified in a girl between 5 and 17 years old with multiple sclerosis. The gene calls are TRBV20-1 and TRBJ2-7; 7 bases are shared with TRBD2. Material for sequencing was blood. CDR3 residues: CSARTSAVNYEQYF. CDR3 bases: TGCAGTGCTAGAACTAGCGCGGTTAACTACGAGCAGTACTTC.